The rows below give T cell receptor beta chains drawn from one sample of a study of T cell responses to AZD1222 COVID-19 vaccine. Assay used: immunoSEQ multiplex PCR; TCRdb lists only in-frame clones, some missing. The sample shows around 150,000 clones, 85% to 95% of them seen only once. Sequencing was performed on peripheral blood, taken on day 0 of AZD1222 vaccination. The source is an adult in good health. The CDR3 runs from the conserved cysteine through the conserved F or W. D genes are given only for firm matches. For some rows the clone size is stated as once, few or many, or as a class when expanded; others skip it.

D gene: TRBD2
clone size: .
V gene: TRBV4-3
J gene: TRBJ2-7
CDR3 protein: CASSQVGGYEQYF
CDR3 DNA: TGCGCCAGCAGCCAAGTGGGAGGGTACGAGCAGTACTTC

D gene: .
clone size: .
V gene: TRBV28
J gene: TRBJ1-2
CDR3 protein: CASRGTPYGYTF
CDR3 DNA: TGTGCCAGCAGAGGGACGCCCTATGGCTACACCTTC

D gene: TRBD1
clone size: once
V gene: TRBV7-2
J gene: TRBJ1-5
CDR3 protein: CASSLSSNRGQPQHF
CDR3 DNA: TGTGCCAGCAGTTTATCCTCCAACAGGGGCCAGCCCCAGCATTTT

D gene: .
clone size: .
V gene: TRBV25-1
J gene: TRBJ2-1
CDR3 protein: CASSPGRGFF
CDR3 DNA: TGTGCCAGCAGTCCAGGGCGCGGGTTCTTC

D gene: .
clone size: .
V gene: TRBV6-5
J gene: TRBJ1-3
CDR3 protein: CASMAGDYSGNTIYF
CDR3 DNA: TGTGCCAGCATGGCAGGGGATTACTCTGGAAACACCATATATTTT

D gene: .
clone size: .
V gene: TRBV5-1
J gene: TRBJ2-7
CDR3 protein: CASSLVSSAYEQYF
CDR3 DNA: TGCGCCAGCAGCTTGGTGTCGAGTGCCTACGAGCAGTACTTC

D gene: .
clone size: .
V gene: TRBV9
J gene: TRBJ1-5
CDR3 protein: CASSVDPDSNQPQHF
CDR3 DNA: TGTGCCAGCAGCGTAGATCCAGATAGCAATCAGCCCCAGCATTTT

D gene: .
clone size: .
V gene: TRBV18
J gene: TRBJ1-5
CDR3 protein: CASSRQNQPQHF
CDR3 DNA: TGTGCCAGCTCACGACAAAATCAGCCCCAGCATTTT

D gene: .
clone size: .
V gene: TRBV11-2
J gene: TRBJ1-5
CDR3 protein: CASSSGVNQPQHF
CDR3 DNA: TGTGCCAGCAGTTCAGGGGTTAATCAGCCCCAGCATTTT

D gene: .
clone size: .
V gene: TRBV18
J gene: TRBJ2-7
CDR3 protein: CASSPPSSARTEQYF
CDR3 DNA: TGTGCCAGCTCACCACCCTCAAGCGCCCGAACCGAGCAGTACTTC